The present T cell receptor (beta chain) was sequenced within a study of Ad26.COV2.S vaccination and SARS-CoV-2 variants. Study summary: The donor was enrolled in the Ad26.COV2.S arm of the COV1001 trial. Donor got 5x10^10 or 1x10^11 viral particles of Ad26.COV2.S. The study's findings and limits: The analyses of TCR breadth and depth may have understated the size of total T cell responses. It was reported that spike-specific CD8+ and CD4+ T cell responses were substantially broad after vaccination.

The treatment: some 19 received Ad26.COV2.S at low or high dose, single or two shots; roughly five received placebo; per-sample allocation not given. All samples were drawn on day 63, counting from the first vaccine or placebo injection. Turning to this clone: Its antigen is still unknown.

The CDR3 loop spans 15 amino acids. Looked up from germline, CDR1 is LNHNV and CDR2 is YYDKDF (reference sequence). V was clipped by 8 bases and J by 6 bases; unmatched bases: 13. Measured with immunoSEQ multiplex PCR; TCRdb has only the in-frame clones, and not every one. The sample consists of about 680,000 clones, approximately 88% of them appearing once. The specimen was peripheral blood, collected in a trial of Ad26.COV2.S vaccine versus placebo. The chain uses TRBV15 and TRBJ2-1; 7 nucleotides align to TRBD2. This sequence was found in a person between 18 and 65 years old who received the Ad26.COV2.S COVID-19 vaccine or a placebo. CDR3: CATARGDSGANEQFF. DNA for the CDR3: TGTGCCACCGCCCGGGGGGATAGCGGAGCCAATGAGCAGTTCTTC.